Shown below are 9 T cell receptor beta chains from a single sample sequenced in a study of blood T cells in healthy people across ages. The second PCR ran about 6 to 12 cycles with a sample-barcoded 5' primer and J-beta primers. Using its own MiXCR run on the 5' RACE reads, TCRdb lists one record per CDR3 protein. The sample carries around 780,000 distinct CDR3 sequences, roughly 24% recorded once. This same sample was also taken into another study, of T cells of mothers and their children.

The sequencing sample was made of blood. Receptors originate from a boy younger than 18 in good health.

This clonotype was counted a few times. CDR3 loop: CASSQEDRQAYGYTF. In DNA, the CDR3 is TGTGCCAGCAGCCAAGAAGACCGACAGGCTTATGGCTACACCTTC. The chain links TRBV4-2 to TRBJ1-2; possible D gene TRBD1, 6 bases. The CDR3 runs 15 residues. In germline, CDR1 is LGHNA, CDR2 YNFKEQ. The germline V and J ends were trimmed by 0 bases and 5 bases, with 13 bases remaining between them.

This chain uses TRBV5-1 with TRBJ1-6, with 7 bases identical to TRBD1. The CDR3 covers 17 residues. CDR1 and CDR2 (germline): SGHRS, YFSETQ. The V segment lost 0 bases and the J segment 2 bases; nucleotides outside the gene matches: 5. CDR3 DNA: TGCGCCAGCAGCTTGGCTCCACAGGGGACCTATAATTCACCCCTCCACTTT. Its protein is CASSLAPQGTYNSPLHF.

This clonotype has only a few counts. The CDR3 protein is CASSSLEGNTEAFF. CDR3 DNA: TGTGCCAGCAGTTCTCTCGAGGGGAACACTGAAGCTTTCTTT. The chain recombines TRBV6-5 with TRBJ1-1; no clear D gene. Germline-derived CDR1 and CDR2 are MNHEY and SVGAGI. This CDR3 is 14 amino acids long. Trimming left V 4 bases short and J 1 base short, with 10 bases between.

CDR3 protein: CASSYDSFYEQYF. The CDR3, as DNA: TGTGCCAGTAGTTACGACAGCTTCTACGAGCAGTACTTC. The V gene is TRBV19, the J gene TRBJ2-7, with D maybe TRBD1 (5 bases). V lost 5 bases to trimming and J lost 3 bases, with 11 bases between them. Looked up from germline, CDR1 is LNHDA and CDR2 is SQIVND (reference sequence). The CDR3 length is 13 residues.

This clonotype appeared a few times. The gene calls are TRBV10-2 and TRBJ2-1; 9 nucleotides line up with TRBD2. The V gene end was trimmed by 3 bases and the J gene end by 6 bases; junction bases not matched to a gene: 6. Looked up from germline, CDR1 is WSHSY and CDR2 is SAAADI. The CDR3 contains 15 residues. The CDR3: CASSDAGGPGNEQFF. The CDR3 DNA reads TGCGCCAGCAGTGATGCGGGGGGGCCCGGCAATGAGCAGTTCTTC.

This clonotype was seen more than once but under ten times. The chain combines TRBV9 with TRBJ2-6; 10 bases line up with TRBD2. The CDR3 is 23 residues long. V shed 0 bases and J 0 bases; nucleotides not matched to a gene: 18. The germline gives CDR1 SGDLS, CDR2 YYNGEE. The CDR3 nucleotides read TGTGCCAGCAGCGTAGAGGCCCCCGTGGTAGCGGGGGGCCGGTTCTCTGGGGCCAACGTCCTGACTTTC. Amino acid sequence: CASSVEAPVVAGGRFSGANVLTF.

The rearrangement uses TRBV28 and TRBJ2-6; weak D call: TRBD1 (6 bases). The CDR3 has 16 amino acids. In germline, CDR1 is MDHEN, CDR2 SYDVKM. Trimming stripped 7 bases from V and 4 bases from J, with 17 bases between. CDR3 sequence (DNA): TGTGCCAGCACCAGAAACACAGGGACGGGGGCCAACGTCCTGACTTTC. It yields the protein CASTRNTGTGANVLTF. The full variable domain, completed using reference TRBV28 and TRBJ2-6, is DVKVTQSSRYLVKRTGEKVFLECVQDMDHENMFWYRQDPGLGLRLIYFSYDVKMKEKGDIPEGYSVSREKKERFSLILESASTNQTSMYLCASTRNTGTGANVLTFGAGSRLTVL.

CDR3 nucleotide sequence: TGTGCCATCAGTGAGGTTCCAGCGGGGGGGCAAGAGACCCAGTACTTC. Translating gives CAISEVPAGGQETQYF. The chain couples TRBV10-3 to TRBJ2-5; 10 bases map to TRBD2. Losses at the gene ends were 2 bases for V and 2 bases for J; bases not matched to a gene: 5. The germline V gene encodes CDR1 ENHRY and CDR2 SYGVKD. The CDR3 has 16 residues.

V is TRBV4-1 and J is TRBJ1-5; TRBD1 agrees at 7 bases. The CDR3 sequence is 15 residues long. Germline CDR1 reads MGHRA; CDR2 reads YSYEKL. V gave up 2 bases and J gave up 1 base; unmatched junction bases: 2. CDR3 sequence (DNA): TGCGCCAGCAGCCAAAGGGGACAGAGCAATCAGCCCCAGCATTTT. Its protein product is CASSQRGQSNQPQHF.